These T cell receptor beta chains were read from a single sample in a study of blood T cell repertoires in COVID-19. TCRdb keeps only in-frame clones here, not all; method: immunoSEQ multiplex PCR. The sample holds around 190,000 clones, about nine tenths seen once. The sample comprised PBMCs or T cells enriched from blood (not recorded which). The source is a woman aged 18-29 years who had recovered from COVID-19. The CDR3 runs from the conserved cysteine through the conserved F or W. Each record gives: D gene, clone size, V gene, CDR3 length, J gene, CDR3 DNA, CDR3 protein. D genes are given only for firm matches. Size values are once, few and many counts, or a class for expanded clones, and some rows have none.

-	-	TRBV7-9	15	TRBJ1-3	TGTGCCAGCACCCAAAGCGGGAGCTCTGGAAACACCATATATTTT	CASTQSGSSGNTIYF
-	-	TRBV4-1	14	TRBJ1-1	TGCGCCAGCAGCCATTTAGGCGGCAACACTGAAGCTTTCTTT	CASSHLGGNTEAFF
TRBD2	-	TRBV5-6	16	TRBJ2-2	TGTGCCAGCAGTCTGGGCTTTAGCGGGGGCGCCGGGGAGCTGTTTTTT	CASSLGFSGGAGELFF
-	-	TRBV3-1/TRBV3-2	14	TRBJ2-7	TGTGCCAGCAGCCAAGATCTGAATAGTAACGAGCAGTACTTC	CASSQDLNSNEQYF
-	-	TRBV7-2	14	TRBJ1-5	TGTGCCAGCAGCCCACAGGGTTTTGGTCAGCCCCAGCATTTT	CASSPQGFGQPQHF
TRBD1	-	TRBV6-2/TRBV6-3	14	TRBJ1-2	TGTGCCAGCAGTTACACAGGGGCCTTCTTTGGCTACACCTTC	CASSYTGAFFGYTF
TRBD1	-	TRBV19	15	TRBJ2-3	TGTGCCAGTAGTACCACAGGGGAAAGCACAGATACGCAGTATTTT	CASSTTGESTDTQYF
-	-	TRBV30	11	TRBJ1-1	TGTGCCTACCGGGGGAACACTGAAGCTTTCTTT	CAYRGNTEAFF
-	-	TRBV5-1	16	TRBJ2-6	TGCGCCAGCAGCACCGACAGATTTTCTGGGGCCAACGTCCTGACTTTC	CASSTDRFSGANVLTF
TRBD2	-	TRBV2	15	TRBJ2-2	TGTGCCAGCAGCTTGACTAGCCCTAACACCGGGGAGCTGTTTTTT	CASSLTSPNTGELFF
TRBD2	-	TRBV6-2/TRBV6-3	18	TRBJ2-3	TGTGCCAGCAGTTACTCGATTGGCCTAGCGGGGTACACAGATACGCAGTATTTT	CASSYSIGLAGYTDTQYF
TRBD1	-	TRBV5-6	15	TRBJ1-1	TGTGCCAGCAGCTCCCTGAGGGGACAGGGCTCTGAAGCTTTCTTT	CASSSLRGQGSEAFF
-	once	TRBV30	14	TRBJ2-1	TGTGCCTGGAGGGCCTCTAGCTCCTACAATGAGCAGTTCTTC	CAWRASSSYNEQFF
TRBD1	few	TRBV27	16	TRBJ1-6	TGTGCCAGTCGAGAATATTCCGGGACAGGTAATTCACCCCTCCACTTT	CASREYSGTGNSPLHF
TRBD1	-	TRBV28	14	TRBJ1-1	TGTGCCAGCAGTTTTGAGACAGGGGTCACTGAAGCTTTCTTT	CASSFETGVTEAFF
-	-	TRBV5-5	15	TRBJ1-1	TGTGCCAGCAGCTATATAGGGAGTATGAACACTGAAGCTTTCTTT	CASSYIGSMNTEAFF
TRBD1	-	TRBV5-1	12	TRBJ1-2	TGCGCCAGCAGCTTGGGGACAGGAGGCTACACCTTC	CASSLGTGGYTF
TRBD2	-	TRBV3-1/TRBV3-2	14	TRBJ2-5	TGTGCCAGCAGCCGGGGACTAGCGGGAGAGACCCAGTACTTC	CASSRGLAGETQYF
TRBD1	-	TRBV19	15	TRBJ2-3	TGTGCCAGTAGTATCGGGACAGCGGGCACAGATACGCAGTATTTT	CASSIGTAGTDTQYF
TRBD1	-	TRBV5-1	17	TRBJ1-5	TGCGCCATCTCAACCGGGACAGAAGTCTATAGCAATCAGCCCCAGCATTTT	CAISTGTEVYSNQPQHF
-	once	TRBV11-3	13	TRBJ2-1	TGTGCCAGCAGCTTAAACTACTACAATGAGCAGTTCTTC	CASSLNYYNEQFF
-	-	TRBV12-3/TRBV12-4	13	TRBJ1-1	TGTGCCAGCAGTCCAGGGCTAAACACTGAAGCTTTCTTT	CASSPGLNTEAFF
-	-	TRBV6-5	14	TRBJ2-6	TGTGCCACCCCAGGGGGGACTGGGGCCAACGTCCTGACTTTC	CATPGGTGANVLTF
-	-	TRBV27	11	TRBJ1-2	TGTGCCAGCTTCGGTAACTATGGCTACACCTTC	CASFGNYGYTF
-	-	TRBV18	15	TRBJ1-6	TGTGCCAGCTCACCACAACAGGGCGATAATTCACCCCTCCACTTT	CASSPQQGDNSPLHF
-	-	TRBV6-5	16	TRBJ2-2	TGTGCCAGCAGTTACCCGGCCTCTTCGGGCACCGGGGAGCTGTTTTTT	CASSYPASSGTGELFF
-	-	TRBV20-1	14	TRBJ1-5	TGCAGTGCTAGTTCTGGACAGATCAATCAGCCCCAGCATTTT	CSASSGQINQPQHF
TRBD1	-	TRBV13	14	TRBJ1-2	TGTGCCAGCAGCTTCGGGACAGGGCAAGGTGGCTACACCTTC	CASSFGTGQGGYTF
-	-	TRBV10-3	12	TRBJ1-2	TGTGCCTCACAAAGGGAGTACTATGGCTACACCTTC	CASQREYYGYTF
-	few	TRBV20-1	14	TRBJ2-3	TGCAGTGCTAGTTGGGGGGAGGTTTCAGATACGCAGTATTTT	CSASWGEVSDTQYF
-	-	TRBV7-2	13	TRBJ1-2	TGTGCCAGCAGCTCCCCCTCGAACTATGGCTACACCTTC	CASSSPSNYGYTF
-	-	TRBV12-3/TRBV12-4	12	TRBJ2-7	TGTGCCAGCAGTTTCTTCGAGGACGAGCAGTACTTC	CASSFFEDEQYF
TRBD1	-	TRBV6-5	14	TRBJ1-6	TGTGCCAGCAGGCAGGGACAGGGTCCTTCACCCCTCCACTTT	CASRQGQGPSPLHF
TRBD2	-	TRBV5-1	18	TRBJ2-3	TGCGCCAGCAGCGCAACCCCTTCGAGCGGGGGTGGGACAGATACGCAGTATTTT	CASSATPSSGGGTDTQYF
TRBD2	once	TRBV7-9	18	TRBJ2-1	TGTGCCAGCAGCCCTATCCTTGCTACTAGCGGGGGAGGCAATGAGCAGTTCTTC	CASSPILATSGGGNEQFF
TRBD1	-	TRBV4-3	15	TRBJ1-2	TGCGCCAGCAGCCAAGATGGCGACAGGGTACGTGGCTACACCTTC	CASSQDGDRVRGYTF
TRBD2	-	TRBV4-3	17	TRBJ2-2	TGCGCCAGCAGCCCGGTCCGTTCGGGGAGGGAGTCCGGGGAGCTGTTTTTT	CASSPVRSGRESGELFF
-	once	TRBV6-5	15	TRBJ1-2	TGTGCCAGCAGTTACTCGGGCAGTCCCAGCTATGGCTACACCTTC	CASSYSGSPSYGYTF
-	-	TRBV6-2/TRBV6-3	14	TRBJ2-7	TGTGCCAGCAGTTACATGAACACCGCCTACGAGCAGTACTTC	CASSYMNTAYEQYF
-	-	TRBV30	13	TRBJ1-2	TGTGCCTGGAACCAGGGGACCTTCTATGGCTACACCTTC	CAWNQGTFYGYTF
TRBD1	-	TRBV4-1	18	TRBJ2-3	TGCGCCAGCAGCCAAACCATACAGGGGGCCCCCTTTACAGATACGCAGTATTTT	CASSQTIQGAPFTDTQYF
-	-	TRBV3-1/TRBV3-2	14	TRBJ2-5	TGTGCCAGCAGCCAAGAGGGGGCAAAAGAGACCCAGTACTTC	CASSQEGAKETQYF
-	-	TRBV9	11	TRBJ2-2	TGTGCCAGCACGAGGGCCGGGGAGCTGTTTTTT	CASTRAGELFF
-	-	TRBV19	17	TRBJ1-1	TGTGCCAGTAGTGCTCACGGCTCCCCCAGGGACTTCGCTGAAGCTTTCTTT	CASSAHGSPRDFAEAFF
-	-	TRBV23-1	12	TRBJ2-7	TGCGCCAGCAGTCACAGGTCCTACGAGCAGTACTTC	CASSHRSYEQYF
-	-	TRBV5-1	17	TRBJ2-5	TGCGCCAGCAGCTTCACACCTGTTACCAGTGCTCAAGAGACCCAGTACTTC	CASSFTPVTSAQETQYF
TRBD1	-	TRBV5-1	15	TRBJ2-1	TGCGCCAGCAGCTGGGGACAGGGGGCGACGAATGAGCAGTTCTTC	CASSWGQGATNEQFF
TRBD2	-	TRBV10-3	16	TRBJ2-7	TGTGCCATCAGTGAGGTTTCTAGCGGGACTACCTACGAGCAGTACTTC	CAISEVSSGTTYEQYF
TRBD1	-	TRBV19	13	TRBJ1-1	TGTGCCAGTAGTACAGGGACAGGGGGCGCAGCTTTCTTT	CASSTGTGGAAFF
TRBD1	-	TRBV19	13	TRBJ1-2	TGTGCCAGTAGTATTTCAGGGGGCTATGGCTACACCTTC	CASSISGGYGYTF
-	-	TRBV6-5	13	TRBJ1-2	TGTGCCAGCAGCCCGGACAGCAGTTATGGCTACACCTTC	CASSPDSSYGYTF
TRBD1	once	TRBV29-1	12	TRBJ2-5	TGCAGCGTCGACAGGGAACAAGAGACCCAGTACTTC	CSVDREQETQYF
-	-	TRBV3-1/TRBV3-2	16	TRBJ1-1	TGTGCCAGCAGCCAAGATGGCCAGGGTTCATCCACTGAAGCTTTCTTT	CASSQDGQGSSTEAFF
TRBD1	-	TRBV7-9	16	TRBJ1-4	TGTGCCAGCAGCTTAGGGTCCGGACAGGGTAATGAAAAACTGTTTTTT	CASSLGSGQGNEKLFF